The sequence of this TCR beta chain was determined in a study of post-analysis software for immune sequencing data. In the study overall: Disease courses included relapsing-remitting, secondary progressive and progressive-relapsing multiple sclerosis. Study-wide findings and caveats: Samples sharing a preparation batch grouped tightly together when assessed by F measure. Versus controls, multiple sclerosis patients showed significantly lower diversity (normalized Chao1). A handful of TRBV segments were significantly more frequent in patients than in controls. TRBV5-6, TRBV5-1 and TRBV20-1 were among these segments.

With 4 bases removed from V and 0 bases from J, the gap between germline ends came to 17 bases. CDR1 is SGHRS, CDR2 YFSETQ, per germline. The CDR3 has 18 amino acids. Unique molecular identifiers tagged the TCR beta cDNA libraries. Input of about 1 to 11 million T cells yielded approximately 500,000 cDNA molecules. TCRdb reprocessed the PCR reads with MiXCR, giving one entry per CDR3 protein. The sample shows hundreds of thousands of distinct CDR3 sequences, 30% of them seen only once. A note on this clonotype: Its antigen is unidentified.

The TCR originated in a girl aged 10-17 years with multiple sclerosis. V gene TRBV5-1 combines with J gene TRBJ2-6; no clear D. Sequencing was performed on blood. Here the CDR3 DNA reads TGCGCCAGCAGCATCGGTAGTGGCCTCAGCTCTGGGGCCAACGTCCTGACTTTC. Protein product: CASSIGSGLSSGANVLTF.